Presented here are 7 T cell receptor beta chains from one specimen sequenced in a study of T cell responses to AZD1222 COVID-19 vaccine. Method: immunoSEQ multiplex PCR; TCRdb's copy keeps in-frame clones and lacks some. The repertoire consists of 66,000 or so clones, with 79% occurring once and the leading ten covering approximately 23%. Sequenced here: peripheral blood, sampled on day 0 of MenACWY control vaccination. Receptors originate from an adult in good health.

The chain recombines TRBV28 with TRBJ2-7, with a tentative D call TRBD2 (5 bases). The CDR3 consists of 13 residues. Germline loops: CDR1 MDHEN, CDR2 SYDVKM. V was pared by 2 bases and J by 8 bases, with 13 bases between. The CDR3 DNA follows: TGTGCCAGCAGTTTAGACTACATGAAGAAGCAGTACTTC. Protein: CASSLDYMKKQYF.

The chain uses TRBV18 and TRBJ1-1; 7 nucleotides line up with TRBD1. From germline, CDR1 is KGHSH and CDR2 LQKENI. V was clipped by 2 bases and J by 3 bases; unmatched bases: 9. The CDR3 spans 16 residues. The CDR3 is CASSPKLTGSYTEAFF. Here the CDR3 DNA reads TGTGCCAGCTCACCAAAACTGACAGGGAGTTACACTGAAGCTTTCTTT.

The chain links TRBV30 to TRBJ1-2; the match to TRBD1 covers 8 bases. This CDR3 contains 17 residues. Germline values: CDR1 GTSNPN, CDR2 SVGIG (reference sequence). V lost 3 bases and J lost 5; bases outside the gene matches: 17. The CDR3 nucleotides read TGTGCCTGGAGAGGAGTGGGGACAGGAGGGCGTGCGTATGGCTACACCTTC. Translation gives CAWRGVGTGGRAYGYTF.

The chain is built from TRBV19 and TRBJ1-3; D may be TRBD1 (5 bases). CDR1 LNHDA and CDR2 SQIVND come from the germline V gene (reference sequence). V was trimmed by 2 bases and J by 0 bases, leaving 14 bases between them. This CDR3 comprises 17 residues. This CDR3 is CASSIWQGGSSGNTIYF. CDR3 coding DNA: TGTGCCAGTAGTATATGGCAGGGAGGAAGCTCTGGAAACACCATATATTTT.

To note about this clone: The junction shows a germline mismatch at one end, possibly a read error. This chain uses TRBV7-7 with TRBJ2-3, with D unclear. Per the germline V gene, CDR1 is SSHAT and CDR2 is FNYEAQ (reference sequence). CDR3 length equals 13 residues. The CDR3 coding sequence is TGTGCTAGCAGCTCGGACAGCACAGATACGCAGTATTTT. It is translated as CASSSDSTDTQYF.

This sequence joins TRBV27 and TRBJ1-4; a weak D match, TRBD1 (5 bases). The ends were cut back, 2 bases at V and 8 bases at J, with 12 bases in the middle. Germline lookup yields CDR1 MNHEY and CDR2 SMNVEV (reference sequence). The CDR3 covers 14 residues. The CDR3 loop is CASSLGGDGEKLFF. DNA for the CDR3: TGTGCCAGCAGTTTAGGGGGGGATGGCGAAAAACTGTTTTTT.

This chain connects TRBV6-2 or TRBV6-3 to TRBJ1-2, with TRBD1 identical over 10 bases. CDR1 MNHEY and CDR2 SVGEGT come from the germline V gene. V shed 0 bases, J shed 7 bases, and the junction held 8 bases outside the gene matches. The CDR3 length is 16 residues. In nucleotides, the CDR3 is TGTGCCAGCAGTTACTCCGGGCGACAGGGGGCGAGTGGCTACACCTTC. Protein product: CASSYSGRQGASGYTF.